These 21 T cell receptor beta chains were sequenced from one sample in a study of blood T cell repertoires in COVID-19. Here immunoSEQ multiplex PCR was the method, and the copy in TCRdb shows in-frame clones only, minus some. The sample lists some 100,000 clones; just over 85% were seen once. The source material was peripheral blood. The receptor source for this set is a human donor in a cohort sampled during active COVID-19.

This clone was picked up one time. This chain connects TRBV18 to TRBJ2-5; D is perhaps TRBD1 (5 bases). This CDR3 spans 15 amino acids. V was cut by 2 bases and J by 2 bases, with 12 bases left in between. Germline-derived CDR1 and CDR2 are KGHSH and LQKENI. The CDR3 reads CASSPVQGIQETQYF. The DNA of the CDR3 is TGTGCCAGCTCACCAGTGCAGGGAATACAAGAGACCCAGTACTTC.

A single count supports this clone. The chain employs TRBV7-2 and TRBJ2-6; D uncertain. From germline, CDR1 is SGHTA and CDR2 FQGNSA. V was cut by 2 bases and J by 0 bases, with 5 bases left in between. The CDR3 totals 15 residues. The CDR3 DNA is TGTGCCAGCAGCTTACAGGTCTCTGGGGCCAACGTCCTGACTTTC. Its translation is CASSLQVSGANVLTF.

CDR3 residues: CVRSPGGGAGGETQYF. The CDR3 bases are TGTGTCAGAAGCCCCGGTGGGGGAGCGGGGGGAGAGACCCAGTACTTC. This chain uses TRBV7-5 with TRBJ2-5; the table's D gene call, TRBD2, was not cross checked with the DNA. TRBV7-5 is recorded as a pseudogene. This CDR3 is built from 16 residues.

CDR3 sequence reads: CASRPAGGSETQYF. The CDR3 DNA is TGTGCCAGTCGGCCAGCGGGAGGGTCGGAGACCCAGTACTTC. The V gene is TRBV11-2, the J gene TRBJ2-5; 10 bases agree with TRBD2. V was pared by 9 bases and J by 5 bases, with 9 bases of the junction left unmatched. CDR3 length: 14 amino acids. Germline V gene lookup returns CDR1 SGHAT and CDR2 FQNNGV.

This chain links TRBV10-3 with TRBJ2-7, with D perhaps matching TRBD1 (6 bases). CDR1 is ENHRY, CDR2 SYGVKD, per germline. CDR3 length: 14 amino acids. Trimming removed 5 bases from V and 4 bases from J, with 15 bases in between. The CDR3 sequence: CAISIQGNGYEQYF. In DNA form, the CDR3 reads TGTGCCATCAGTATACAGGGAAATGGGTACGAGCAGTACTTC.

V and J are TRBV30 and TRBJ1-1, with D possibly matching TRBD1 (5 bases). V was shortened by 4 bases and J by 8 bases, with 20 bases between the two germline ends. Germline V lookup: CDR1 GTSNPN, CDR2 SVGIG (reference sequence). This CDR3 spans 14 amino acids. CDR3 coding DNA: TGTGCCTGGAACCCGGGACTAACGTCTCGGGAAGCTTTCTTT. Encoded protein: CAWNPGLTSREAFF.

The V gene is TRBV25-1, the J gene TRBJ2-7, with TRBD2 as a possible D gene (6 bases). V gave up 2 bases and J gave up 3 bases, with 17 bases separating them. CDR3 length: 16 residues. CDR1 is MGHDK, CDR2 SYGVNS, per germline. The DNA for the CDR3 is TGTGCCAGCAGTGAAGCCCCAGGCGGGAATCTCTACGAGCAGTACTTC. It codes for CASSEAPGGNLYEQYF.

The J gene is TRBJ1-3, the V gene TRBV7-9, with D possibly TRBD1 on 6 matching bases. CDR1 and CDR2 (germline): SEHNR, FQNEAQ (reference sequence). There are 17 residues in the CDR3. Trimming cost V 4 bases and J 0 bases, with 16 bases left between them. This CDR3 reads CASSYNNRANSGNTIYF. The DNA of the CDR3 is TGTGCCAGCAGCTACAACAACAGGGCTAACTCTGGAAACACCATATATTTT.

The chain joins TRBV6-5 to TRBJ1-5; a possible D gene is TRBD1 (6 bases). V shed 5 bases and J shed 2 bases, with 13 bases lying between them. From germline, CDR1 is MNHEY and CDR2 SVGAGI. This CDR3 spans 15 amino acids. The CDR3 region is CASSPPGHRNQPQHF. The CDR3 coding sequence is TGTGCCAGCAGTCCCCCGGGACATCGCAATCAGCCCCAGCATTTT.

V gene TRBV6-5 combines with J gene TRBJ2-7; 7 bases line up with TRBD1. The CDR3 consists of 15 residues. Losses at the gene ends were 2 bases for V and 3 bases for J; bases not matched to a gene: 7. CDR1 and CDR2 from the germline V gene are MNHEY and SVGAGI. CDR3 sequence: CASSYNRGSLYEQYF. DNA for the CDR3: TGTGCCAGCAGTTACAACAGGGGATCCCTCTACGAGCAGTACTTC.

This CDR3 reads CAWTKAGGAAQQFF. CDR3 DNA: TGTGCCTGGACCAAAGCGGGAGGGGCTGCCCAGCAGTTCTTC. V usage is TRBV30 and J usage is TRBJ2-1; 10 nucleotides agree with TRBD2. J was trimmed by 11 bases and V by 4 bases; bases with no gene match: 11. The length of the CDR3 is 14 residues. Germline CDR1 is GTSNPN and CDR2 is SVGIG (reference sequence).

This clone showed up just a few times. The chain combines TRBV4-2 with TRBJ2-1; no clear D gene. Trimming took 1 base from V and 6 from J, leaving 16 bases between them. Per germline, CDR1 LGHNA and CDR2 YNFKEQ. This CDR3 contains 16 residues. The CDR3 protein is CASSQVGPGFGNEQFF. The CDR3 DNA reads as TGTGCCAGCAGCCAAGTAGGCCCAGGATTTGGCAATGAGCAGTTCTTC.

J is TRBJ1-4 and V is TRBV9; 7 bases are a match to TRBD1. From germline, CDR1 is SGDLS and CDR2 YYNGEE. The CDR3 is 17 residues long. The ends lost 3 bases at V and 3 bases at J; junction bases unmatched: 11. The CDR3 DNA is TGTGCCAGCAGCGGAGAGACAGGGATCCTAGCTAATGAAAAACTGTTTTTT. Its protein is CASSGETGILANEKLFF. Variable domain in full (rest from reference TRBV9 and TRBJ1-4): DSGVTQTPKHLITATGQRVTLRCSPRSGDLSVYWYQQSLDQGLQFLIQYYNGEERAKGNILERFSAQQFPDLHSELNLSSLELGDSALYFCASSGETGILANEKLFFGSGTQLSVL.

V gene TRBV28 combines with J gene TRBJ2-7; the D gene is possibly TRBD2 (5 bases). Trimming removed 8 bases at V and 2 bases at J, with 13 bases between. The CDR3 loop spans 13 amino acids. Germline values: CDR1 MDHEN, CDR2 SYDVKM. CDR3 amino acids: CASEGDLPYEQYF. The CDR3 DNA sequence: TGTGCCAGCGAGGGTGACCTGCCCTACGAGCAGTACTTC.

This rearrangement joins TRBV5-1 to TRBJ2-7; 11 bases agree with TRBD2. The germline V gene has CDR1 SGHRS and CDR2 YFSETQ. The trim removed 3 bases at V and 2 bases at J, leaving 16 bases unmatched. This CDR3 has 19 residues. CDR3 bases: TGCGCCAGCAGCTCCAGAGCGGGACTAGCGGAAATAAGACCCTACGAGCAGTACTTC. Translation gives CASSSRAGLAEIRPYEQYF.

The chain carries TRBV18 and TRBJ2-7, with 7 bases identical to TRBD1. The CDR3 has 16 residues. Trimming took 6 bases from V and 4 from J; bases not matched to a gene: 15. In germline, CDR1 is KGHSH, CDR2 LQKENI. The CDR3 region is CASSPTLATGDYEQYF. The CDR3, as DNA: TGTGCCAGCTCCCCTACATTGGCTACAGGGGATTACGAGCAGTACTTC.

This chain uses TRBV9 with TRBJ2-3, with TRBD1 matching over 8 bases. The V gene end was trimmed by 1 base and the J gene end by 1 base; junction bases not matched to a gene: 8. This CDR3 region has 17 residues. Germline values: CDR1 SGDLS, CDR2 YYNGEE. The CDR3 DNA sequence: TGTGCCAGCAGCGTACTGTCAGTGGGACAGGGCACAGATACGCAGTATTTT. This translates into CASSVLSVGQGTDTQYF.

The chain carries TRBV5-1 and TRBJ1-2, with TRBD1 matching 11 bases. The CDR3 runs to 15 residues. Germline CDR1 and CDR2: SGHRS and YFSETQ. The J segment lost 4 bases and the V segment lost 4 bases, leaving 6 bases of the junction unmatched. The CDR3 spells CASSGGQGAIYGYTF. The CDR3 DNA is TGCGCCAGCAGCGGAGGACAGGGGGCTATCTATGGCTACACCTTC.

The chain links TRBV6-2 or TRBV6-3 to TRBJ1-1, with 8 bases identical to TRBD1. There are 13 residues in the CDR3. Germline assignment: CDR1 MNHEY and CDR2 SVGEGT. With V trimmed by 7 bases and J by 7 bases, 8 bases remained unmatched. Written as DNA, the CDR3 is TGTGCCAGCACCCCAGGACAGGGAGGTGAAGCTTTCTTT. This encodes CASTPGQGGEAFF.

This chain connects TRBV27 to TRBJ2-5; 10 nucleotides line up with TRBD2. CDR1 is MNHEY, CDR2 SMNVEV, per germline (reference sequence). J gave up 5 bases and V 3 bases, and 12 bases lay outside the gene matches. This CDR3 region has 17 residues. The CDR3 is CASSFLASGSSGETQYF. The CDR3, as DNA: TGTGCCAGCAGTTTTTTGGCTAGCGGGAGCTCAGGCGAGACCCAGTACTTC.

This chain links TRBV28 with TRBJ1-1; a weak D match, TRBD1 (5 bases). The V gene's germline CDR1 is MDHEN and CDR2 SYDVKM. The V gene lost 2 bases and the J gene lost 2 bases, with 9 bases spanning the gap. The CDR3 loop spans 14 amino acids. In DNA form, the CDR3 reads TGTGCCAGCAGTTTACGGACAACCAACACTGAAGCTTTCTTT. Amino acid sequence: CASSLRTTNTEAFF.